Listed below are T cell receptor beta chains from one sample, sequenced in a study of T cells after yellow fever vaccination. In TCRdb, the 5' RACE reads were re-called with MiXCR into one record per CDR3 protein. The profile shows about 350,000 distinct CDR3 sequences, roughly 8.6% of them singletons. The sample consisted of PBMCs, taken 45 days after the first yellow fever vaccination. Source of these receptors: a young man who received the YFV17D yellow fever vaccine. CDR3s include the opening cysteine and the closing phenylalanine or tryptophan. The D gene is left open where the match is weak. Size is stated for part of the rows, as once, few or many counts, or as a class when the clone is expanded.

V: TRBV6-2/TRBV6-3
D: -
J: TRBJ2-7
size: many
CDR3: CASSYFPYEQYF
DNA: TGTGCCAGCAGTTACTTCCCCTACGAGCAGTACTTC

V: TRBV5-1
D: TRBD1
J: TRBJ1-1
size: -
CDR3: CASSLEGQGEYDTEAFF
DNA: TGCGCCAGCAGCTTGGAGGGACAGGGGGAATATGACACTGAAGCTTTCTTT

V: TRBV10-3
D: TRBD1
J: TRBJ1-6
size: many
CDR3: CATKDRVYNSPLHF
DNA: TGTGCCACCAAAGACAGGGTCTATAATTCACCCCTCCACTTT

V: TRBV7-2
D: TRBD2
J: TRBJ2-1
size: many
CDR3: CASSISGGIRPEQFF
DNA: TGTGCCAGCAGCATTAGCGGGGGGATCCGTCCTGAGCAGTTCTTC

V: TRBV5-1
D: TRBD1
J: TRBJ2-1
size: -
CDR3: CASSPDRGGLNEQFF
DNA: TGCGCCAGCAGCCCAGACAGGGGTGGTCTCAATGAGCAGTTCTTC

V: TRBV12-3/TRBV12-4
D: -
J: TRBJ1-3
size: few
CDR3: CASTHLVAGNTIYF
DNA: TGTGCCAGCACCCATCTGGTTGCTGGAAACACCATATATTTT

V: TRBV6-1
D: -
J: TRBJ1-1
size: -
CDR3: CASSEAANSRGAAFF
DNA: TGTGCCAGCAGTGAAGCGGCTAATAGTAGGGGGGCAGCTTTCTTT

V: TRBV20-1
D: TRBD1
J: TRBJ2-1
size: many
CDR3: CSASDRYFVMEQFF
DNA: TGCAGTGCGTCGGACAGGTACTTTGTGATGGAGCAGTTCTTC

V: TRBV5-1
D: TRBD1
J: TRBJ2-7
size: -
CDR3: CASSPDRVAYEQYF
DNA: TGCGCCAGCAGCCCGGACAGGGTAGCCTACGAGCAGTACTTC

V: TRBV30
D: -
J: TRBJ1-4
size: many
CDR3: CAWSVQGSGEKLFF
DNA: TGTGCCTGGAGTGTCCAGGGGTCGGGTGAAAAACTGTTTTTT

V: TRBV11-2
D: TRBD1
J: TRBJ2-3
size: -
CDR3: CASSLDFWDRDIPDTQYF
DNA: TGTGCCAGCAGCTTAGATTTCTGGGACAGGGATATTCCAGATACGCAGTATTTT

V: TRBV10-3
D: TRBD1
J: TRBJ2-3
size: few
CDR3: CAIGRGTGGVTDTQYF
DNA: TGTGCCATCGGACGAGGGACAGGGGGGGTAACAGATACGCAGTATTTT

V: TRBV29-1
D: -
J: TRBJ2-1
size: -
CDR3: CSVDGALEQFF
DNA: TGCAGCGTCGACGGGGCCTTGGAGCAGTTCTTC

V: TRBV15
D: -
J: TRBJ2-2
size: -
CDR3: CATSGNLATANTGELFF
DNA: TGTGCCACCAGCGGAAACCTAGCGACCGCGAACACCGGGGAGCTGTTTTTT

V: TRBV18
D: -
J: TRBJ2-5
size: -
CDR3: CASSPERSETQYF
DNA: TGTGCCAGCTCACCAGAACGGTCGGAGACCCAGTACTTC

V: TRBV19
D: TRBD2
J: TRBJ2-1
size: -
CDR3: CASSLTSGGFYNEQFF
DNA: TGTGCCAGTAGTTTGACTAGCGGGGGATTTTACAATGAGCAGTTCTTC

V: TRBV20-1
D: TRBD2
J: TRBJ2-2
size: few
CDR3: CSARDWERGVNTGELFF
DNA: TGCAGTGCTAGAGATTGGGAGCGGGGGGTAAACACCGGGGAGCTGTTTTTT

V: TRBV5-1
D: TRBD2
J: TRBJ2-3
size: few
CDR3: CASSRSGGLINTQYF
DNA: TGCGCCAGCAGCCGGAGCGGGGGCCTTATTAATACGCAGTATTTT

V: TRBV13
D: TRBD2
J: TRBJ2-7
size: few
CDR3: CASSFGLAGEQYF
DNA: TGTGCCAGCAGCTTCGGCCTAGCGGGGGAGCAGTACTTC

V: TRBV25-1
D: TRBD1
J: TRBJ2-5
size: -
CDR3: CASSPRDRGSETQYF
DNA: TGTGCCAGCAGTCCCCGGGACAGGGGTTCAGAGACCCAGTACTTC

V: TRBV10-3
D: -
J: TRBJ2-3
size: many
CDR3: CAISDPGGVTDTQYF
DNA: TGTGCCATCAGTGACCCCGGCGGGGTCACAGATACGCAGTATTTT

V: TRBV7-9
D: -
J: TRBJ2-7
size: many
CDR3: CASRSGKSYEQYF
DNA: TGTGCCAGCCGGTCAGGGAAGTCCTACGAGCAGTACTTC

V: TRBV5-4
D: TRBD2
J: TRBJ2-3
size: few
CDR3: CASTTGGTSGTDTQYF
DNA: TGTGCCAGCACCACGGGGGGGACTAGCGGCACAGATACGCAGTATTTT

V: TRBV7-9
D: -
J: TRBJ2-5
size: few
CDR3: CASEAQETQYF
DNA: TGTGCCAGCGAGGCCCAAGAGACCCAGTACTTC

V: TRBV7-8
D: -
J: TRBJ2-6
size: -
CDR3: CASSLSSRSAGANVLTF
DNA: TGTGCCAGCAGCTTATCTAGTAGGTCGGCGGGGGCCAACGTCCTGACTTTC

V: TRBV20-1
D: -
J: TRBJ2-3
size: few
CDR3: CSPTGGSTDTQYF
DNA: TGCAGTCCAACGGGCGGAAGCACAGATACGCAGTATTTT

V: TRBV12-3/TRBV12-4
D: -
J: TRBJ1-5
size: few
CDR3: CASKGGAISNQPQHF
DNA: TGTGCCTCCAAGGGGGGCGCGATTAGCAATCAGCCCCAGCATTTT

V: TRBV11-2
D: TRBD1
J: TRBJ2-7
size: few
CDR3: CASSLDRLWQGVFDEQYF
DNA: TGTGCCAGCAGCTTAGATCGGCTATGGCAGGGGGTTTTCGACGAGCAGTACTTC

V: TRBV5-1
D: -
J: TRBJ1-3
size: few
CDR3: CASRGEGYSGNTIYF
DNA: TGCGCCAGCAGAGGGGAAGGATACTCTGGAAACACCATATATTTT

V: TRBV10-3
D: TRBD2
J: TRBJ2-3
size: -
CDR3: CAISLAGGADTQYF
DNA: TGTGCCATCTCTCTAGCGGGGGGAGCAGATACGCAGTATTTT

V: TRBV5-6
D: -
J: TRBJ1-4
size: few
CDR3: CASSKTGPYEKLFF
DNA: TGTGCCAGCAGCAAAACAGGGCCTTATGAAAAACTGTTTTTT

V: TRBV20-1
D: TRBD2
J: TRBJ2-1
size: many
CDR3: CSARDPAGPYNEQFF
DNA: TGCAGTGCTAGAGATCCAGCGGGGCCCTACAATGAGCAGTTCTTC

V: TRBV4-2
D: -
J: TRBJ1-3
size: -
CDR3: CASSQDHTRSSGNTIYF
DNA: TGTGCCAGCAGCCAAGACCACACAAGGAGCTCTGGAAACACCATATATTTT

V: TRBV5-5
D: -
J: TRBJ1-5
size: -
CDR3: CASSLDSLEQPQHF
DNA: TGTGCCAGCAGCCTGGACAGTTTAGAACAGCCCCAGCATTTT

V: TRBV29-1
D: -
J: TRBJ1-2
size: many
CDR3: CSVSQSGYTF
DNA: TGCAGCGTTTCCCAGAGTGGCTACACCTTC

V: TRBV10-3
D: -
J: TRBJ2-7
size: -
CDR3: CAISDGGSIRGSAQYF
DNA: TGTGCCATCAGTGACGGGGGATCGATTAGGGGGTCTGCGCAGTACTTC

V: TRBV7-2
D: TRBD1
J: TRBJ2-5
size: -
CDR3: CASSLQQGARETQYF
DNA: TGTGCCAGCAGCTTACAACAGGGGGCTCGGGAGACCCAGTACTTC

V: TRBV4-1
D: -
J: TRBJ1-2
size: few
CDR3: CASSQGQGSDYGYTF
DNA: TGCGCCAGCAGCCAAGGTCAGGGGTCTGACTATGGCTACACCTTC

V: TRBV9
D: -
J: TRBJ1-1
size: -
CDR3: CASSVVENVNTEAFF
DNA: TGTGCCAGCAGCGTAGTAGAGAACGTGAACACTGAAGCTTTCTTT

V: TRBV20-1
D: TRBD2
J: TRBJ2-3
size: -
CDR3: CSASRPTSGGLTDTQYF
DNA: TGCAGTGCTAGTCGTCCCACTAGCGGGGGGCTGACAGATACGCAGTATTTT

V: TRBV20-1
D: TRBD1
J: TRBJ1-6
size: -
CDR3: CSAKPGQDTPLHF
DNA: TGCAGTGCGAAGCCGGGACAGGACACACCCCTCCACTTT

V: TRBV5-1
D: -
J: TRBJ2-3
size: -
CDR3: CASSLFGERGDTQYF
DNA: TGCGCCAGCAGCTTGTTCGGGGAAAGAGGGGATACGCAGTATTTT

V: TRBV18
D: -
J: TRBJ2-2
size: few
CDR3: CASSQNTENTGELFF
DNA: TGTGCCAGCTCACAAAACACAGAGAACACCGGGGAGCTGTTTTTT

V: TRBV7-3
D: -
J: TRBJ1-5
size: many
CDR3: CASSSGSNQPQHF
DNA: TGTGCCAGCAGCTCGGGAAGCAATCAGCCCCAGCATTTT

V: TRBV12-3/TRBV12-4
D: -
J: TRBJ2-5
size: few
CDR3: CASSVQEQETQYF
DNA: TGTGCCAGCAGTGTCCAGGAACAAGAGACCCAGTACTTC

V: TRBV9
D: TRBD2
J: TRBJ2-5
size: -
CDR3: CASSVGRGGQNGETQYF
DNA: TGTGCCAGCAGCGTTGGGCGGGGGGGCCAGAATGGAGAGACCCAGTACTTC

V: TRBV7-6
D: TRBD1
J: TRBJ1-4
size: -
CDR3: CATRTGQTTNEKLFF
DNA: TGTGCCACCCGGACAGGCCAGACAACTAATGAAAAACTGTTTTTT

V: TRBV3-1
D: -
J: TRBJ1-1
size: -
CDR3: CASSQVPPWTEAFF
DNA: TGTGCCAGCAGCCAAGTTCCTCCGTGGACTGAAGCTTTCTTT

V: TRBV4-3
D: -
J: TRBJ1-4
size: -
CDR3: CASSQVFGGGEKLFF
DNA: TGCGCCAGCAGCCAAGTTTTCGGGGGAGGTGAAAAACTGTTTTTT

V: TRBV5-1
D: -
J: TRBJ2-2
size: few
CDR3: CASSPGVGPGELFF
DNA: TGCGCCAGCAGCCCGGGGGTTGGCCCCGGGGAGCTGTTTTTT

V: TRBV20-1
D: -
J: TRBJ2-2
size: -
CDR3: CSAPNPGNSGGELFF
DNA: TGCAGTGCTCCAAACCCAGGAAATAGCGGCGGGGAGCTGTTTTTT

V: TRBV5-5
D: -
J: TRBJ2-7
size: -
CDR3: CAISPDLRAEQYF
DNA: TGTGCCATCAGCCCTGACCTCAGGGCCGAGCAGTACTTC

V: TRBV7-2
D: -
J: TRBJ2-5
size: many
CDR3: CASSLGARWFRKETQYF
DNA: TGTGCCAGCAGCTTAGGGGCCCGGTGGTTCCGCAAAGAGACCCAGTACTTC

V: TRBV15
D: -
J: TRBJ1-1
size: few
CDR3: CATSRLPSTEAFF
DNA: TGTGCCACCAGCAGGTTGCCGTCCACTGAAGCTTTCTTT